The sequence of this TCR beta chain was determined in a study of T cell repertoires in cytomegalovirus infection. Study conclusions and caveats: Dominant in the ex vivo response were TCR beta clonotypes restricted by HLA-C and specific for CMV.

In this sample, this clonotype turned up a few times. Its cognate antigen is unknown. The length of the CDR3 is 17 residues. Trimming removed 4 bases from V and 6 bases from J; junction bases left unmatched: 14. Germline V gene lookup returns CDR1 SGDLS and CDR2 YYNGEE. TCRdb re-analysed the reads in MiXCR, keeping a single row per CDR3 protein. Of approximately 110,000 distinct CDR3 sequences in the sample, about 9.4% were seen once. The sample taken for sequencing was PBMCs, sequenced either directly or after in vitro stimulation (not recorded which). V is TRBV9 and J is TRBJ2-3; TRBD2 aligns across 10 bases. This clonotype originated in a human donor in good health (CMV status not recorded). Some clones in this sample may be carry-over from other donors' samples. CDR3 in amino acids: CASSTTGTSVNRDTQYF. CDR3 DNA: TGTGCCAGCAGCACGACCGGGACTAGCGTAAATCGGGATACGCAGTATTTT.